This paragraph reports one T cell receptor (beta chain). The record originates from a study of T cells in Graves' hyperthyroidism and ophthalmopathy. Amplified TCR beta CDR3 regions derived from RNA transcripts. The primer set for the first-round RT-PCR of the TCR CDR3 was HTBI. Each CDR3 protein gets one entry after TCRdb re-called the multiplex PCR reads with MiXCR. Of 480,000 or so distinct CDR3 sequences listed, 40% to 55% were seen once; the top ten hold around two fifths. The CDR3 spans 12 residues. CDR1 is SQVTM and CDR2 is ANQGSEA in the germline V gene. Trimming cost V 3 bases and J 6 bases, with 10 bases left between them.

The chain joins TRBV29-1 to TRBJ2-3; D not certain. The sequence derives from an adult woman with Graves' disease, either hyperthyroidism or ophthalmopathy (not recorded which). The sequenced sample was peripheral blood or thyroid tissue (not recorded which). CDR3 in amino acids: CSVDLALDTQYF. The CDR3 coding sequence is TGCAGCGTTGACCTCGCGTTGGATACGCAGTATTTT.